The present entry profiles one T cell receptor (beta chain) with its context. Its antigen is unknown. In germline, CDR1 is SQVTM, CDR2 ANQGSEA. The CDR3 loop spans 11 amino acids. V lost 4 bases and J 0 bases, leaving 3 bases between the germline ends. The sample belongs to a study of T cell responses to AZD1222 COVID-19 vaccine. About the study: Some second doses came at about 4 weeks and others at about 12 weeks; these were pooled.

Repertoires were generated with immunoSEQ multiplex PCR, while TCRdb's copy carries only in-frame clones and drops some. The sample gives about 100,000 clones, around 94% of which show up once; roughly 2% is in the top ten. Findings and caveats of the study: Donors were chiefly white British, with a greater number of females, and clonal diversity was perhaps underestimated.

The receptor was isolated from an adult in good health. The chain links TRBV29-1 to TRBJ1-1; D is ambiguous. The sample was peripheral blood, taken on day 0 of AZD1222 vaccination. CDR3 amino acids: CSVAVNTEAFF. The DNA for the CDR3 is TGCAGCGTTGCCGTGAACACTGAAGCTTTCTTT.